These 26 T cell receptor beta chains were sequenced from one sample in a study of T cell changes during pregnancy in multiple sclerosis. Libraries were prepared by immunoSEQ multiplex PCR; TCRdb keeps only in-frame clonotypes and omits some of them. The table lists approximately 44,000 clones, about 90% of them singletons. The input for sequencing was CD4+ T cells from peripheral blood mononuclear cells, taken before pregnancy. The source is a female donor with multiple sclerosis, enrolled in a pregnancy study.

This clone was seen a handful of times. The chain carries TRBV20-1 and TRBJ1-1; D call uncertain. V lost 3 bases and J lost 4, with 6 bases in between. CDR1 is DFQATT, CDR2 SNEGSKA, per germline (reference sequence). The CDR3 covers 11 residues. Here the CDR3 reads CSASFRTEAFF. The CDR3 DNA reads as TGCAGTGCTAGCTTTCGCACTGAAGCTTTCTTT.

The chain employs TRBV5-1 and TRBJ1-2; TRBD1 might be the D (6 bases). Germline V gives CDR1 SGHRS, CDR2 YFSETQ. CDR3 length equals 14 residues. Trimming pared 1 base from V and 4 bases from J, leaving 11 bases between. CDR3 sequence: CASSLTRTAYGYTF. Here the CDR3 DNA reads TGCGCCAGCAGCTTGACCCGGACAGCCTATGGCTACACCTTC.

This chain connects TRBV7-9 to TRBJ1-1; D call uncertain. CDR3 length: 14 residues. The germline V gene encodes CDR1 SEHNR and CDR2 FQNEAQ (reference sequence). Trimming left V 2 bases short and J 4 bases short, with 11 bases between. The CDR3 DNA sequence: TGTGCCAGCAGCTTACCCCTTGAGAGCACTGAAGCTTTCTTT. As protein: CASSLPLESTEAFF. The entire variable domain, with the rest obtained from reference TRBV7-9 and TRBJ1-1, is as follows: DTGVSQNPRHKITKRGQNVTFRCDPISEHNRLYWYRQTLGQGPEFLTYFQNEAQLEKSRLLSDRFSAERPKGSFSTLEIQRTEQGDSAMYLCASSLPLESTEAFFGQGTRLTVV.

This CDR3 reads CASSTKDRVYGYTF. DNA of the CDR3: TGTGCCAGCAGTACAAAGGACAGGGTCTATGGCTACACCTTC. V and J are TRBV6-5 and TRBJ1-2; 8 nucleotides line up with TRBD1. This CDR3 spans 14 amino acids. J lost 4 bases, V lost 5 bases, and 6 bases had no gene match. The germline gives CDR1 MNHEY, CDR2 SVGAGI.

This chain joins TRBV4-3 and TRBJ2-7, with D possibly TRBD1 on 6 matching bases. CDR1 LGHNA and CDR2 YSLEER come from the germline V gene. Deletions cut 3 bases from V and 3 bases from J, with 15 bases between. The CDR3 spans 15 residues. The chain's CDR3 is CASSQEQGEGYEQYF. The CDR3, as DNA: TGCGCCAGCAGCCAGGAACAGGGAGAAGGCTACGAGCAGTACTTC.

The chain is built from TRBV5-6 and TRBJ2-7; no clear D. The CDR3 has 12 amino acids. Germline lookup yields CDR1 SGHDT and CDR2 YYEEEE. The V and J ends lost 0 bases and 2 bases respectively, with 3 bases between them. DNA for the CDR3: TGTGCCAGCAGCTTGGTAGCCTACGAGCAGTACTTC. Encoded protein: CASSLVAYEQYF.

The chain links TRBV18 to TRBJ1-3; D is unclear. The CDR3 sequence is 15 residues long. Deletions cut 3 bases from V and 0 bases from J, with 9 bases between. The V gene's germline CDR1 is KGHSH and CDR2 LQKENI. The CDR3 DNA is TGTGCCAGCTCACCCGACGGGTCCTCTGGAAACACCATATATTTT. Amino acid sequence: CASSPDGSSGNTIYF.

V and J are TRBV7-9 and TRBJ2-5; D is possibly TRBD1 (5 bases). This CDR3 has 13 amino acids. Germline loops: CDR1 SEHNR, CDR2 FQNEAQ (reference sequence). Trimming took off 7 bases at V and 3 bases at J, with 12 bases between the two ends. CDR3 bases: TGTGCCAGCATAGGGCAGGGCAAAGAGACCCAGTACTTC. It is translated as CASIGQGKETQYF.

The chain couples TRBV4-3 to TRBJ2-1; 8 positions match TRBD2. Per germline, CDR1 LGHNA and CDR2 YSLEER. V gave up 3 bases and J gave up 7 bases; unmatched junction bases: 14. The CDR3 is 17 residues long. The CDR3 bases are TGCGCCAGCAGCCAGGGCCCTGCATTAGCGGGGAGGAATGAGCAGTTCTTC. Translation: CASSQGPALAGRNEQFF.

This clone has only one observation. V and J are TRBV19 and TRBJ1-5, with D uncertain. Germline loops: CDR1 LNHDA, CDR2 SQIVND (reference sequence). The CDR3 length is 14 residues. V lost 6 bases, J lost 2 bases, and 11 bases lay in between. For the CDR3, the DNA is TGTGCCAGTAGATGGGGAGCGGGCAATCAGCCCCAGCATTTT. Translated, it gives CASRWGAGNQPQHF.

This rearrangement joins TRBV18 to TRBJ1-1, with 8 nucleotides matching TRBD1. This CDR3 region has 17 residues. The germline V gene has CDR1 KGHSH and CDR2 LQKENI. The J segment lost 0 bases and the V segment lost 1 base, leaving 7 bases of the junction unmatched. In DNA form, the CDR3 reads TGTGCCAGCTCACCACTCGGGACAGGTTTCATGAACACTGAAGCTTTCTTT. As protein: CASSPLGTGFMNTEAFF.

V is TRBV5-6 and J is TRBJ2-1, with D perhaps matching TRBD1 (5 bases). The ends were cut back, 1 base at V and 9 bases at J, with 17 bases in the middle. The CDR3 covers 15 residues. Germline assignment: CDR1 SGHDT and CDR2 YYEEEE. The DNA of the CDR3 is TGTGCCAGCAGCTTGACGGAAGGGGCCCCCGGTGAGCAGTTCTTC. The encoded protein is CASSLTEGAPGEQFF.

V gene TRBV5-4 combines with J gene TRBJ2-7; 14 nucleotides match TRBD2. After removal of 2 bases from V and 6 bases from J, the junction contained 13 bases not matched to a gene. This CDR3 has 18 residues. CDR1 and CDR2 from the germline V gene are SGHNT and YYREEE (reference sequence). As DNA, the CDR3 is TGTGCCAGCAGCTTTTGGACTAGCGGGGGGCCCTTAGTAAGCGAGCAGTACTTC. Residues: CASSFWTSGGPLVSEQYF.

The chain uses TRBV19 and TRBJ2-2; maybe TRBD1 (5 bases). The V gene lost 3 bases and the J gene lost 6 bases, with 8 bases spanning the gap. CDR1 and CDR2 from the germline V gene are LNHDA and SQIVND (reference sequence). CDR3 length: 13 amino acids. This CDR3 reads CASSIPGSGELFF. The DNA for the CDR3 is TGTGCCAGTAGTATCCCAGGGTCCGGGGAGCTGTTTTTT.

The CDR3 nucleotides are TGTGCCACCAGCAGCTCAGGGTCCTTCACAGATACGCAGTATTTT. Encoded protein: CATSSSGSFTDTQYF. V is TRBV15 and J is TRBJ2-3, with D possibly TRBD1 on 5 matching bases. Germline CDR1 LNHNV, CDR2 YYDKDF (reference sequence). CDR3 length equals 15 residues. V lost 3 bases and J lost 2, with 12 bases in between.

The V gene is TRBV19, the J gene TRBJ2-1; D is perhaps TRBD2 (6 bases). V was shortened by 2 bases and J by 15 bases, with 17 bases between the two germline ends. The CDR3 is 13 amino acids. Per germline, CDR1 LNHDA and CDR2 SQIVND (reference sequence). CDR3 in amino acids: CASSITRGTELFF. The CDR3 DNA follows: TGTGCCAGTAGTATAACCCGGGGGACGGAGTTGTTCTTC.

The CDR3 region has the DNA TGTGCCAGCAGTGAAGCCGGGGGGGGCAACTATGGCTACACCTTC. It is translated as CASSEAGGGNYGYTF. J is TRBJ1-2 and V is TRBV25-1, with a possible D match to TRBD1 (6 bases). Germline V gives CDR1 MGHDK, CDR2 SYGVNS. The V gene lost 2 bases and the J gene lost 2 bases, with 12 bases spanning the gap. This CDR3 is 15 amino acids long.

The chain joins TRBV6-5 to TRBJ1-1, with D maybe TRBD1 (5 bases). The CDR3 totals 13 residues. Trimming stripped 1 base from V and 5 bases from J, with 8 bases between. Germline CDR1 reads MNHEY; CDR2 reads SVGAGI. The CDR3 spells CASSYFRGTEAFF. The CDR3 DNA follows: TGTGCCAGCAGTTACTTCCGGGGGACTGAAGCTTTCTTT.

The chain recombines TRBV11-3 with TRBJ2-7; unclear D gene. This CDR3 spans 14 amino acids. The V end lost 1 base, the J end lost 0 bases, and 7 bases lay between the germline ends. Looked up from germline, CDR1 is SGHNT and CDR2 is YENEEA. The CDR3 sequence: CASSLGPSSYEQYF. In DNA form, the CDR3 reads TGTGCCAGCAGCTTAGGGCCCAGCTCCTACGAGCAGTACTTC. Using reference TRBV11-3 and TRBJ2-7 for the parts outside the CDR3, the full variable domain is EAGVVQSPRYKIIEKKQPVAFWCNPISGHNTLYWYLQNLGQGPELLIRYENEEAVDDSQLPKDRFSAERLKGVDSTLKIQPAELGDSAVYLCASSLGPSSYEQYFGPGTRLTVT.

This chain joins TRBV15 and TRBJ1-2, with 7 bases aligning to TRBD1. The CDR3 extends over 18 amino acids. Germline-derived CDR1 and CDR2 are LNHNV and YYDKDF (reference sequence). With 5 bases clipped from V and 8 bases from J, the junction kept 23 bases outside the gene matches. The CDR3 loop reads CATSFRPTIDRVRKGYTF. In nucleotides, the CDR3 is TGTGCCACCAGCTTCCGCCCAACCATCGACAGGGTTCGGAAAGGCTACACCTTC.

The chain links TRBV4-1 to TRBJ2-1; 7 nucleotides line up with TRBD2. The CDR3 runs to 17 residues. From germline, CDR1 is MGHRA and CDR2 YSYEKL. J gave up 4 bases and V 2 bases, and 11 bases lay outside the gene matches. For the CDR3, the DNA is TGCGCCAGCAGCCAACAATTGACTAGCTCCCTTTACAATGAGCAGTTCTTC. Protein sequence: CASSQQLTSSLYNEQFF.

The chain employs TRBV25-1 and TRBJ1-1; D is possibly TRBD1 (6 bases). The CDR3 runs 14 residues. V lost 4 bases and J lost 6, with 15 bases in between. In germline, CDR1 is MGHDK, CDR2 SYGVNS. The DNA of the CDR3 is TGTGCCAGCAGTGCCCACAGGGATGTCGCTGAAGCTTTCTTT. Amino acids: CASSAHRDVAEAFF.

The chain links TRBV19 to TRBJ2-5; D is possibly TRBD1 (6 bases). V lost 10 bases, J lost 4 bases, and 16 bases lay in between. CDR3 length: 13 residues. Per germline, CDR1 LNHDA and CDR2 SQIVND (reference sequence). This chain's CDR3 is CATEGQGPETQYF. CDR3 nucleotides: TGTGCCACCGAGGGGCAGGGGCCAGAGACCCAGTACTTC.

The CDR3 sequence: CASSQRTGGGTEAFF. The CDR3 nucleotides are TGCGCCAGCAGCCAACGGACAGGGGGCGGCACTGAAGCTTTCTTT. V usage is TRBV4-3 and J usage is TRBJ1-1; 11 bases map to TRBD1. The CDR3 is made up of 15 amino acids. J lost 4 bases, V lost 2 bases, and 3 bases had no gene match. Germline loops: CDR1 LGHNA, CDR2 YSLEER.

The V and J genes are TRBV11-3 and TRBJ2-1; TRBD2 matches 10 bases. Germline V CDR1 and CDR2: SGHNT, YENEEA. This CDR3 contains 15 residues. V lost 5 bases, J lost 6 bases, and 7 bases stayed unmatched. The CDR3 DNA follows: TGTGCCAGCAGCAGTCTAGCGGGGGCCTTCAATGAGCAGTTCTTC. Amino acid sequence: CASSSLAGAFNEQFF.

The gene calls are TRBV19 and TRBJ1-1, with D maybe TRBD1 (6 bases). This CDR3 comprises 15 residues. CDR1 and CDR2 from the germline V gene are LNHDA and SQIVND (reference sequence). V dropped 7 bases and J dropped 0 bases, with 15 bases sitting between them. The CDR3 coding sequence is TGTGCCAGTACCCCTGACAGGCTAGTGAACACTGAAGCTTTCTTT. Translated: CASTPDRLVNTEAFF.